The 15 T cell receptor beta chains in this list originate from one sample, sequenced in a study of blood T cell repertoires in COVID-19. Data came from immunoSEQ multiplex PCR; TCRdb stores just in-frame clones and leaves some out. The table lists about 59,000 clones, about 80% of them singletons. The sample consisted of peripheral blood. These receptors originate from a woman of 80 years or more with acute or convalescent COVID-19.

The chain couples TRBV6-1 to TRBJ2-5, with D possibly TRBD2 on 5 matching bases. Per the germline V gene, CDR1 is MNHNS and CDR2 is SASEGT. Trimming left V 0 bases short and J 12 bases short, with 17 bases between. The CDR3 consists of 14 residues. For the CDR3, the DNA is TGTGCCAGCAGTGAAGCCCCTGGGGATGTGAGGGAGTACTTC. It translates to CASSEAPGDVREYF.

CDR3 protein: CASSFPGSLNTEAFF. CDR3 coding DNA: TGTGCCAGCAGCTTTCCAGGGTCCCTAAACACTGAAGCTTTCTTT. The rearrangement links TRBV5-4 to TRBJ1-1; a possible D gene is TRBD1 (5 bases). The CDR3 is 15 amino acids. CDR1 SGHNT and CDR2 YYREEE come from the germline V gene (reference sequence). The V and J ends lost 2 bases and 2 bases respectively, with 13 bases between them.

The chain employs TRBV19 and TRBJ2-1; D perhaps matches TRBD1 (6 bases). V shed 8 bases and J shed 4 bases, with 18 bases lying between them. Germline CDR1 reads LNHDA; CDR2 reads SQIVND (reference sequence). The CDR3 length is 15 residues. The CDR3 sequence: CASAGTPGDYNEQFF. The DNA of the CDR3 is TGTGCCAGTGCCGGGACCCCAGGGGATTACAATGAGCAGTTCTTC.

V and J are TRBV9 and TRBJ2-7; TRBD2 aligns across 10 bases. This CDR3 is built from 14 residues. The germline CDR1 and CDR2 sequences are SGDLS and YYNGEE. V lost 0 bases, J lost 3 bases, and 0 bases stayed unmatched. DNA of the CDR3: TGTGCCAGCAGCGTAGGGACTAGCGGCTACGAGCAGTACTTC. Amino acids: CASSVGTSGYEQYF. Looking up the rest from reference TRBV9 and TRBJ2-7 gives the full variable domain: DSGVTQTPKHLITATGQRVTLRCSPRSGDLSVYWYQQSLDQGLQFLIQYYNGEERAKGNILERFSAQQFPDLHSELNLSSLELGDSALYFCASSVGTSGYEQYFGPGTRLTVT.

V and J are TRBV7-9 and TRBJ1-1; TRBD1 might be the D (5 bases). This CDR3 is 13 amino acids long. With 5 bases removed from V and 6 bases from J, the gap between germline ends came to 13 bases. CDR1 and CDR2 (germline): SEHNR, FQNEAQ (reference sequence). This CDR3 reads CASSATVVAEAFF. CDR3 DNA sequence: TGTGCCAGCAGCGCGACAGTGGTGGCTGAAGCTTTCTTT.

The V and J genes are TRBV6-4 and TRBJ2-4; D gene uncertain. Germline V gene sequence: CDR1 MRHNA, CDR2 SNTAGT. V lost 3 bases, J lost 6 bases, and 9 bases lay in between. This CDR3 has 13 residues. In DNA, the CDR3 is TGTGCCAGCAGTGAGCAGTTCTCAAACATTCAGTACTTC. Encoded protein: CASSEQFSNIQYF.

V usage is TRBV18 and J usage is TRBJ1-1; no reliable D call. V was trimmed by 0 bases and J by 1 base, leaving 6 bases between them. This CDR3 region has 14 residues. The V gene's germline CDR1 is KGHSH and CDR2 LQKENI. The CDR3 nucleotides read TGTGCCAGCTCACCACCTACGGGGAACACTGAAGCTTTCTTT. Its protein is CASSPPTGNTEAFF.

The chain uses TRBV30 and TRBJ2-1; D not certain. Trimming cost V 2 bases and J 7 bases, with 15 bases left between them. CDR1 GTSNPN and CDR2 SVGIG come from the germline V gene (reference sequence). The CDR3 sequence is 14 residues long. The CDR3: CAWSFSAAGNEQFF. The CDR3 DNA is TGTGCCTGGAGTTTCTCTGCGGCCGGAAATGAGCAGTTCTTC.

The V gene is TRBV10-3, the J gene TRBJ2-3; 13 nucleotides align to TRBD2. Looked up from germline, CDR1 is ENHRY and CDR2 is SYGVKD. V was clipped by 8 bases and J by 4 bases; unmatched bases: 3. The CDR3 length is 14 residues. CDR3 residues: CAIGGLAGPDTQYF. The DNA of the CDR3 is TGTGCCATCGGGGGACTAGCGGGACCAGATACGCAGTATTTT.

The chain links TRBV6-5 to TRBJ1-1; 12 nucleotides align to TRBD1. The ends lost 4 bases at V and 1 base at J; junction bases unmatched: 4. Germline V lookup: CDR1 MNHEY, CDR2 SVGAGI. The CDR3 runs 16 residues. CDR3 sequence: CASSLGQGAGNTEAFF. CDR3 DNA: TGTGCCAGCAGTTTGGGACAGGGGGCTGGGAACACTGAAGCTTTCTTT.

V gene TRBV7-9 combines with J gene TRBJ2-5; the match to TRBD1 covers 9 bases. From germline, CDR1 is SEHNR and CDR2 FQNEAQ (reference sequence). The junction had 1 base not matched to a gene; V was cut back by 1 base and J by 4 bases. The CDR3 length is 14 residues. CDR3 protein: CASSLETGGETQYF. For the CDR3, the DNA is TGTGCCAGCAGCTTAGAGACAGGGGGAGAGACCCAGTACTTC.

V is TRBV7-2 and J is TRBJ2-2; perhaps TRBD1 as D (5 bases). CDR3 length equals 15 residues. The germline V gene has CDR1 SGHTA and CDR2 FQGNSA. The V end was cut by 5 bases, the J end by 6 bases, with 16 bases between. The CDR3 DNA follows: TGTGCCAGCAGCCCAGGGCAAAGGGTCGCCGGGGAGCTGTTTTTT. This encodes CASSPGQRVAGELFF.

The chain carries TRBV7-3 and TRBJ1-6, with 8 bases identical to TRBD1. CDR1 is SGHTA, CDR2 FQGTGA, per germline. The CDR3 totals 16 residues. The trim removed 1 base at V and 6 bases at J, leaving 5 bases unmatched. The CDR3, as DNA: TGTGCCAGCAGCTTAATGCCCGACAGGGGTAATTCACCCCTCCACTTT. It specifies CASSLMPDRGNSPLHF.

The chain employs TRBV9 and TRBJ2-3, with TRBD2 matching 7 bases. The ends lost 4 bases at V and 1 base at J; junction bases unmatched: 9. The CDR3 runs 16 residues. CDR1 and CDR2 (germline): SGDLS, YYNGEE. The CDR3 is CASSREVSGGTDTQYF. The CDR3 coding sequence is TGTGCCAGCAGCCGGGAGGTAAGCGGCGGCACAGATACGCAGTATTTT.

The V and J genes are TRBV5-6 and TRBJ2-5; 8 positions match TRBD2. Looked up from germline, CDR1 is SGHDT and CDR2 is YYEEEE. V dropped 0 bases and J dropped 4; count of bases not matched to a gene: 5. The CDR3 loop spans 15 amino acids. The CDR3 DNA reads TGTGCCAGCAGCTTGGCCGGCGGGGGGATAGAGACCCAGTACTTC. This codes for CASSLAGGGIETQYF.